The 13 T cell receptor beta chains reported below all come from one sample, sequenced in a study of tumor-infiltrating lymphocytes in localized non-small cell lung cancer. Method: immunoSEQ multiplex PCR; TCRdb's copy keeps in-frame clones and lacks some. The data contain approximately 15,000 clones, 65% to 75% of them singletons. Sequenced sample: lung tumor tissue. The receptors were gathered from a human donor with non-small cell lung cancer.

The rearrangement uses TRBV6-1 and TRBJ1-2; tentative D call: TRBD1 (5 bases). CDR3 size: 14 residues. Germline V lookup: CDR1 MNHNS, CDR2 SASEGT. V lost 2 bases to trimming and J lost 5 bases, with 12 bases between them. The CDR3: CASSETRDGYGYTF. CDR3 nucleotide sequence: TGTGCCAGCAGTGAAACCAGGGATGGATATGGCTACACCTTC.

This clone was seen a few times. V is TRBV18 and J is TRBJ1-1; no definite D call. This CDR3 region has 14 residues. Between the trimmed V and J ends, which lost 1 base and 2 bases, there was a span of 8 bases. Germline V CDR1 and CDR2: KGHSH, LQKENI. The CDR3 sequence is CASSPRAVNTEAFF. The DNA of the CDR3 is TGTGCCAGCTCACCACGGGCGGTTAACACTGAAGCTTTCTTT.

This chain uses TRBV30 with TRBJ1-1, with D possibly being TRBD1 (6 bases). Germline values: CDR1 GTSNPN, CDR2 SVGIG (reference sequence). V was shortened by 2 bases and J by 1 base, with 8 bases between the two germline ends. This CDR3 is 13 amino acids long. CDR3 in DNA: TGTGCCTGGAGTAGGACAGCGAACACTGAAGCTTTCTTT. It codes for CAWSRTANTEAFF.

V and J are TRBV7-3 and TRBJ2-1; D might be TRBD1 (6 bases). Germline assignment: CDR1 SGHTA and CDR2 FQGTGA. The CDR3 totals 17 residues. V shed 2 bases and J shed 4 bases, with 18 bases lying between them. CDR3 protein: CASSLYFNREQYNEQFF. CDR3 sequence (DNA): TGTGCCAGCAGCTTATACTTCAACAGGGAGCAGTACAATGAGCAGTTCTTC.

This clone has more than one count but fewer than ten. V usage is TRBV11-2 and J usage is TRBJ2-7; D remains unclear. V lost 1 base, J lost 3 bases, and 7 bases lay in between. The CDR3 has 13 amino acids. Germline V gene sequence: CDR1 SGHAT, CDR2 FQNNGV. Written as DNA, the CDR3 is TGTGCCAGCAGCTTAGCAACAGACTACGAGCAGTACTTC. This gives the protein CASSLATDYEQYF. The variable domain in full, completed from reference TRBV11-2 and TRBJ2-7, reads EAGVAQSPRYKIIEKRQSVAFWCNPISGHATLYWYQQILGQGPKLLIQFQNNGVVDDSQLPKDRFSAERLKGVDSTLKIQPAKLEDSAVYLCASSLATDYEQYFGPGTRLTVT.

The V gene is TRBV5-1, the J gene TRBJ2-2; 11 bases agree with TRBD2. The CDR3 length is 16 residues. Germline CDR1 reads SGHRS; CDR2 reads YFSETQ. V lost 4 bases to trimming and J lost 5 bases; unmatched junction nucleotides: 7. The CDR3 DNA reads as TGCGCCAGCAGCACTACTAGCGGGAGAAGAACCGGGGAGCTGTTTTTT. Amino acid sequence: CASSTTSGRRTGELFF.

The chain combines TRBV14 with TRBJ2-5; 15 bases are shared with TRBD2. The CDR3 is 17 amino acids. CDR1 SGHDN and CDR2 FVKESK come from the germline V gene. The trim removed 4 bases at V and 4 bases at J, leaving 7 bases unmatched. The CDR3 region is CASSPGLAGGPRETQYF. DNA of the CDR3: TGTGCCAGCAGCCCGGGACTAGCGGGAGGTCCAAGAGAGACCCAGTACTTC.

In this sample, this clone turned up once. The rearrangement joins TRBV10-3 to TRBJ2-3; 7 bases agree with TRBD1. Germline assignment: CDR1 ENHRY and CDR2 SYGVKD. The CDR3 is made up of 14 amino acids. Trimming at V came to 8 bases and at J to 2 bases, leaving 7 bases not matched to a gene. Here the CDR3 reads CAIGRDSDTDTQYF. In nucleotides, the CDR3 is TGTGCCATCGGAAGGGACAGTGACACAGATACGCAGTATTTT.

This chain joins TRBV18 and TRBJ1-5, with unresolved D. The CDR3 loop spans 13 amino acids. Germline CDR1 and CDR2: KGHSH and LQKENI. Trimming took off 1 base at V and 5 bases at J, with 6 bases between the two ends. This chain's CDR3 is CASSPRGDQPQHF. The CDR3 nucleotides read TGTGCCAGCTCACCACGGGGTGATCAGCCCCAGCATTTT. Complete variable domain (other parts from reference TRBV18 and TRBJ1-5): NAGVMQNPRHLVRRRGQEARLRCSPMKGHSHVYWYRQLPEEGLKFMVYLQKENIIDESGMPKERFSAEFPKEGPSILRIQQVVRGDSAAYFCASSPRGDQPQHFGDGTRLSIL.

This clone was recorded a few times. The J gene is TRBJ2-7, the V gene TRBV7-9; 8 bases are shared with TRBD2. The CDR3 extends over 17 amino acids. The germline V gene has CDR1 SEHNR and CDR2 FQNEAQ (reference sequence). V lost 4 bases to trimming and J lost 4 bases; unmatched junction nucleotides: 15. CDR3 in amino acids: CASSSRTAGGETYEQYF. The CDR3 DNA is TGTGCCAGCAGCTCACGAACGGCGGGAGGAGAAACGTACGAGCAGTACTTC.

On this clone itself: An end of the junction does not agree with germline; a read error may underlie this. The V call is TRBV29-1, the J call TRBJ2-3; TRBD2 matches 12 bases. The germline CDR1 and CDR2 sequences are SQVTM and ANQGSEA. The CDR3 is 11 residues long. CDR3 DNA sequence: TGCAGCGTTGAAGATACAACTAGCGGGGGGTTT. Translating gives CSVEDTTSGGF.

The rearrangement uses TRBV7-6 and TRBJ2-7, with D perhaps TRBD1 (6 bases). Trimming left V 0 bases short and J 3 bases short, with 9 bases between. This CDR3 spans 14 amino acids. CDR1 and CDR2 from the germline V gene are SGHVS and FNYEAQ. The CDR3: CASSLAGQIYEQYF. The DNA for the CDR3 is TGTGCCAGCAGCTTAGCCGGACAGATCTACGAGCAGTACTTC.

CDR3 residues: CSARGGGEQYF. The CDR3 DNA is TGCAGTGCCAGGGGAGGAGGGGAGCAGTATTTT. This sequence joins TRBV20-1 and TRBJ2-3; D is perhaps TRBD1 or TRBD2 (6 bases each). The CDR3 covers 11 residues. CDR1 and CDR2 from the germline V gene are DFQATT and SNEGSKA (reference sequence). V gave up 6 bases and J gave up 11 bases, with 15 bases separating them.